The 29 T cell receptor beta chains in this list originate from one sample, sequenced in a study of blood T cell repertoires in COVID-19. Libraries were prepared by immunoSEQ multiplex PCR; TCRdb keeps only in-frame clonotypes and omits some of them. The data contain 250,000 to 350,000 clones, 75% to 90% of them singletons. The sample taken for sequencing was peripheral blood. Receptor source: a man aged 18 to 29 with active or convalescent COVID-19.

This chain uses TRBV3-1 (or the pseudogene TRBV3-2) with TRBJ2-7, with TRBD2 matching over 9 bases. The CDR3 spans 16 residues. The trim removed 1 base at V and 1 base at J, leaving 5 bases unmatched. Looked up from germline, CDR1 is LGHDT and CDR2 is YNNKEL (reference sequence). CDR3 in DNA: TGTGCCAGCAGCCAAGGCCTAGCGGGGATATCCTACGAGCAGTACTTC. Translating gives CASSQGLAGISYEQYF.

V is TRBV9 and J is TRBJ2-1; D is ambiguous. The CDR3 spans 15 residues. Germline-derived CDR1 and CDR2 are SGDLS and YYNGEE. Trimming stripped 0 bases from V and 2 bases from J, with 9 bases between. CDR3 coding DNA: TGTGCCAGCAGCGTAGAACTATATGCCTACAATGAGCAGTTCTTC. This codes for CASSVELYAYNEQFF.

The gene calls are TRBV15 and TRBJ2-5, with 9 bases that match TRBD1. Trimming at V came to 3 bases and at J to 1 base, leaving 3 bases not matched to a gene. The CDR3 contains 15 residues. The V gene's germline CDR1 is LNHNV and CDR2 YYDKDF (reference sequence). The CDR3 sequence: CATSRLTGGQETQYF. The CDR3 DNA sequence: TGTGCCACCAGCAGGCTGACAGGGGGCCAAGAGACCCAGTACTTC.

V and J are TRBV28 and TRBJ2-7; 9 nucleotides line up with TRBD2. Germline V gene lookup returns CDR1 MDHEN and CDR2 SYDVKM. Trimming removed 3 bases from V and 0 bases from J; junction bases left unmatched: 6. This CDR3 contains 16 residues. For the CDR3, the DNA is TGTGCCAGCAGTTTCCTGAAAGCGGGAGGCTCCTACGAGCAGTACTTC. Amino acids: CASSFLKAGGSYEQYF.

Only one count was recorded for this clone. V is TRBV19 and J is TRBJ1-5, with D maybe TRBD1 (6 bases). CDR1 LNHDA and CDR2 SQIVND come from the germline V gene (reference sequence). The CDR3 runs 15 residues. V lost 1 base to trimming and J lost 7 bases, with 14 bases between them. Here the CDR3 DNA reads TGTGCCAGTAGTATAGGGGCACAGGGTGGCCAGCCCCAGCATTTT. Encoded protein: CASSIGAQGGQPQHF.

The chain recombines TRBV9 with TRBJ2-7, with 7 bases identical to TRBD2. CDR1 is SGDLS and CDR2 is YYNGEE in the germline V gene. The V gene end was trimmed by 4 bases and the J gene end by 5 bases; junction bases not matched to a gene: 12. The CDR3 consists of 15 residues. Written as DNA, the CDR3 is TGTGCCAGCAGCCCCTCCCCCTGGCGGGAGAACGAGCAGTACTTC. Amino acids: CASSPSPWRENEQYF. Full variable domain (outside the CDR3, taken from reference TRBV9 and TRBJ2-7): DSGVTQTPKHLITATGQRVTLRCSPRSGDLSVYWYQQSLDQGLQFLIQYYNGEERAKGNILERFSAQQFPDLHSELNLSSLELGDSALYFCASSPSPWRENEQYFGPGTRLTVT.

The chain has TRBV5-4 and TRBJ1-3, with D perhaps TRBD1 (5 bases). CDR1 is SGHNT and CDR2 is YYREEE in the germline V gene (reference sequence). CDR3 length: 15 residues. V was trimmed by 3 bases and J by 2 bases, leaving 12 bases between them. The CDR3 reads CASSSDGRAGNTIYF. The CDR3 DNA reads TGTGCCAGCAGCTCGGATGGCAGGGCTGGAAACACCATATATTTT.

This chain connects TRBV5-1 to TRBJ1-4; D call uncertain. CDR1 is SGHRS, CDR2 YFSETQ, per germline. V lost 1 base to trimming and J lost 2 bases, with 6 bases between them. CDR3 length equals 14 residues. As DNA, the CDR3 is TGCGCCAGCAGCTTGTGGCCGACTAATGAAAAACTGTTTTTT. It yields the protein CASSLWPTNEKLFF.

The CDR3: CATSSVAGSSGGANVLTF. CDR3 DNA sequence: TGTGCCACCAGCAGTGTCGCAGGGTCCTCCGGTGGGGCCAACGTCCTGACTTTC. The V and J genes are TRBV15 and TRBJ2-6; possible D gene TRBD1, 5 bases. V lost 3 bases and J 3 bases, leaving 18 bases between the germline ends. The CDR3 spans 18 residues. Per germline, CDR1 LNHNV and CDR2 YYDKDF (reference sequence).

This chain uses TRBV5-4 with TRBJ1-6; D may be TRBD1 (5 bases). The CDR3 is 15 residues long. Germline lookup yields CDR1 SGHNT and CDR2 YYREEE (reference sequence). Trimming pared 4 bases from V and 7 bases from J, leaving 15 bases between. CDR3 loop: CASSRWGVPNSPLHF. In DNA, the CDR3 is TGTGCCAGCAGCAGGTGGGGGGTTCCCAATTCACCCCTCCACTTT.

The chain uses TRBV4-1 and TRBJ1-5, with D possibly matching TRBD1 (5 bases). The CDR3 contains 15 residues. Trimming took 1 base from V and 4 from J, leaving 11 bases between them. The V gene's germline CDR1 is MGHRA and CDR2 YSYEKL. The CDR3 loop reads CASSQVGVRNQPQHF. The CDR3 DNA is TGCGCCAGCAGCCAAGTAGGGGTCAGGAATCAGCCCCAGCATTTT.

This clone was seen more than once but under ten times. This sequence joins TRBV2 and TRBJ1-5, with D maybe TRBD1 (5 bases). V was clipped by 7 bases and J by 7 bases, with 14 bases between them. The germline V gene has CDR1 SNHLY and CDR2 FYNNEI. This CDR3 comprises 13 residues. The CDR3 bases are TGTGCCAGCATGGGGGGGGAAGGGCAGCCCCAGCATTTT. This gives the protein CASMGGEGQPQHF.

The J gene is TRBJ2-3, the V gene TRBV28, with 7 bases fitting TRBD2. This CDR3 is 15 amino acids long. Losses at the gene ends were 8 bases for V and 6 bases for J; bases not matched to a gene: 14. Germline V gives CDR1 MDHEN, CDR2 SYDVKM. The CDR3 coding sequence is TGTGCCAGCGCTCCCTCTGCGGGAGTGAGGGATACGCAGTATTTT. This encodes CASAPSAGVRDTQYF.

The chain uses TRBV4-1 and TRBJ1-1, with D perhaps matching TRBD1 (6 bases). The V end was cut by 7 bases, the J end by 3 bases, with 15 bases between. Germline V gene lookup returns CDR1 MGHRA and CDR2 YSYEKL. The CDR3 extends over 14 amino acids. The CDR3 protein is CASTETGWDTEAFF. As DNA, the CDR3 is TGCGCCAGCACGGAAACAGGGTGGGACACTGAAGCTTTCTTT.

CDR3 protein: CASSRGGTGGRYNEQFF. DNA of the CDR3: TGTGCCAGCAGCCGTGGCGGGACAGGGGGGAGATACAATGAGCAGTTCTTC. The rearrangement joins TRBV7-3 to TRBJ2-1, with 11 positions matching TRBD1. From germline, CDR1 is SGHTA and CDR2 FQGTGA. The CDR3 totals 17 residues. The ends lost 5 bases at V and 4 bases at J; junction bases unmatched: 10.

This clone was detected ten times or more. Here the CDR3 DNA reads TGCAGCGTAGAAAAGACTCGCGCTGCTAACTATGGCTACACCTTC. Translation: CSVEKTRAANYGYTF. The chain links TRBV29-1 to TRBJ1-2; D gene uncertain. V was shortened by 6 bases and J by 0 bases, with 17 bases between the two germline ends. Per the germline V gene, CDR1 is SQVTM and CDR2 is ANQGSEA. The CDR3 totals 15 residues.

This clone was counted a single time. The chain uses TRBV18 and TRBJ1-4, with 7 nucleotides matching TRBD1. The CDR3 is made up of 15 amino acids. The J segment lost 5 bases and the V segment lost 6 bases, leaving 9 bases of the junction unmatched. Per the germline V gene, CDR1 is KGHSH and CDR2 is LQKENI. This CDR3 is CASSLGTASNEKLFF. CDR3 DNA: TGTGCCAGCTCGCTTGGGACAGCGAGCAATGAAAAACTGTTTTTT.

The chain carries TRBV6-5 and TRBJ1-2, with D possibly TRBD1 on 6 matching bases. CDR3 length equals 14 residues. The V end lost 4 bases, the J end lost 4 bases, and 13 bases lay between the germline ends. From germline, CDR1 is MNHEY and CDR2 SVGAGI. CDR3 nucleotides: TGTGCCAGCAGTTTAGGGGGACACCTCTATGGCTACACCTTC. Its protein is CASSLGGHLYGYTF.

The genes are TRBV15 and TRBJ2-1; possible D gene TRBD2, 6 bases. CDR3 length: 15 residues. Germline V gives CDR1 LNHNV, CDR2 YYDKDF (reference sequence). The V gene lost 0 bases and the J gene lost 7 bases, with 13 bases spanning the gap. The CDR3 nucleotides read TGTGCCACCAGCAGAGATGGCGGGAAGTCAAATGAGCAGTTCTTC. Protein product: CATSRDGGKSNEQFF.

This clone occurred once. This sequence joins TRBV28 and TRBJ1-4; no firm D call. Germline-derived CDR1 and CDR2 are MDHEN and SYDVKM. The CDR3 has 13 residues. V was trimmed by 5 bases and J by 11 bases, leaving 15 bases between them. The CDR3 reads CASSPHSGWKLFF. CDR3 nucleotide sequence: TGTGCCAGCAGTCCACATTCGGGTTGGAAACTGTTTTTT.

This clone was found once. This rearrangement joins TRBV18 to TRBJ1-2, with 8 positions matching TRBD1. CDR1 and CDR2 (germline): KGHSH, LQKENI. The V and J ends lost 3 bases and 4 bases, in that order; junction bases with no gene match: 13. This CDR3 region has 17 residues. The CDR3 DNA reads as TGTGCCAGCTCACCGCGTTGGTTGACAGGGGTGTTCTATGGCTACACCTTC. This gives the protein CASSPRWLTGVFYGYTF. The whole variable domain, remainder taken from reference TRBV18 and TRBJ1-2, is NAGVMQNPRHLVRRRGQEARLRCSPMKGHSHVYWYRQLPEEGLKFMVYLQKENIIDESGMPKERFSAEFPKEGPSILRIQQVVRGDSAAYFCASSPRWLTGVFYGYTFGSGTRLTVV.

This clone was counted a single time. The rearrangement uses TRBV7-2 and TRBJ2-5, with D perhaps matching TRBD2 (6 bases). From germline, CDR1 is SGHTA and CDR2 FQGNSA. V lost 5 bases, J lost 7 bases, and 20 bases lay in between. CDR3 length: 15 residues. The CDR3: CASSTPRGPPGTQYF. The DNA of the CDR3 is TGTGCCAGCAGCACCCCGCGGGGCCCGCCAGGGACCCAGTACTTC.

The chain carries TRBV24-1 and TRBJ2-7; 9 bases line up with TRBD2. The CDR3 is made up of 17 amino acids. Trimming removed 3 bases from V and 4 bases from J; junction bases left unmatched: 12. The germline gives CDR1 KGHDR, CDR2 SFDVKD. CDR3 residues: CATSDPRRDSGSYEQYF. CDR3 in DNA: TGTGCCACCAGTGATCCCCGCCGGGATAGCGGGAGTTACGAGCAGTACTTC.

J is TRBJ2-5 and V is TRBV10-3, with 9 bases identical to TRBD2. V lost 6 bases to trimming and J lost 5 bases; unmatched junction nucleotides: 7. The CDR3 contains 14 residues. Looked up from germline, CDR1 is ENHRY and CDR2 is SYGVKD. The CDR3 sequence: CAISEVAGVETQYF. The CDR3 DNA reads as TGTGCCATCAGCGAAGTAGCGGGGGTGGAGACCCAGTACTTC.

This chain uses TRBV27 with TRBJ2-7; 10 nucleotides align to TRBD2. The CDR3 contains 15 residues. Per germline, CDR1 MNHEY and CDR2 SMNVEV (reference sequence). V was clipped by 2 bases and J by 5 bases; unmatched bases: 6. DNA for the CDR3: TGTGCCAGCAGTTTAGGTCTAGCGGGGGCCCACGAGCAGTACTTC. The encoded protein is CASSLGLAGAHEQYF.

The chain joins TRBV19 to TRBJ1-1; the D is unclear. This CDR3 has 12 amino acids. Germline CDR1 is LNHDA and CDR2 is SQIVND (reference sequence). With 7 bases removed from V and 5 bases from J, the gap between germline ends came to 11 bases. CDR3 in amino acids: CASMASRTEAFF. In nucleotides, the CDR3 is TGTGCCAGTATGGCGAGCAGGACTGAAGCTTTCTTT.

This clone was detected only a few times. The chain links TRBV9 to TRBJ1-3, with 7 bases that match TRBD1. Germline V gene lookup returns CDR1 SGDLS and CDR2 YYNGEE. Unmatched junction bases numbered 13, after V lost 3 bases and J lost 4 bases. The length of the CDR3 is 17 residues. The CDR3 region is CASSGYEGASWGNTIYF. As DNA, the CDR3 is TGTGCCAGCAGCGGCTATGAGGGGGCGAGTTGGGGAAACACCATATATTTT.

Points on this clone: Different DNA sequences within this sample yield the same CDR3. The V and J genes are TRBV27 and TRBJ2-1; D possibly corresponds to TRBD2 (5 bases). Germline values: CDR1 MNHEY, CDR2 SMNVEV (reference sequence). The CDR3 loop spans 13 amino acids. Trimming took off 8 bases at V and 5 bases at J, with 13 bases between the two ends. CDR3 region: CASSLSGDNEQFF. CDR3 nucleotides: TGTGCCAGCTCCCTAAGCGGTGACAATGAGCAGTTCTTC.

CDR3: CAIGGTGGDGYTF. DNA for the CDR3: TGTGCCATCGGGGGAACAGGGGGCGACGGCTACACCTTC. The chain couples TRBV10-3 to TRBJ1-2; 9 bases agree with TRBD1. The CDR3 contains 13 residues. Germline CDR1 is ENHRY and CDR2 is SYGVKD. Trimming at V came to 8 bases and at J to 8 bases, leaving 9 bases not matched to a gene.